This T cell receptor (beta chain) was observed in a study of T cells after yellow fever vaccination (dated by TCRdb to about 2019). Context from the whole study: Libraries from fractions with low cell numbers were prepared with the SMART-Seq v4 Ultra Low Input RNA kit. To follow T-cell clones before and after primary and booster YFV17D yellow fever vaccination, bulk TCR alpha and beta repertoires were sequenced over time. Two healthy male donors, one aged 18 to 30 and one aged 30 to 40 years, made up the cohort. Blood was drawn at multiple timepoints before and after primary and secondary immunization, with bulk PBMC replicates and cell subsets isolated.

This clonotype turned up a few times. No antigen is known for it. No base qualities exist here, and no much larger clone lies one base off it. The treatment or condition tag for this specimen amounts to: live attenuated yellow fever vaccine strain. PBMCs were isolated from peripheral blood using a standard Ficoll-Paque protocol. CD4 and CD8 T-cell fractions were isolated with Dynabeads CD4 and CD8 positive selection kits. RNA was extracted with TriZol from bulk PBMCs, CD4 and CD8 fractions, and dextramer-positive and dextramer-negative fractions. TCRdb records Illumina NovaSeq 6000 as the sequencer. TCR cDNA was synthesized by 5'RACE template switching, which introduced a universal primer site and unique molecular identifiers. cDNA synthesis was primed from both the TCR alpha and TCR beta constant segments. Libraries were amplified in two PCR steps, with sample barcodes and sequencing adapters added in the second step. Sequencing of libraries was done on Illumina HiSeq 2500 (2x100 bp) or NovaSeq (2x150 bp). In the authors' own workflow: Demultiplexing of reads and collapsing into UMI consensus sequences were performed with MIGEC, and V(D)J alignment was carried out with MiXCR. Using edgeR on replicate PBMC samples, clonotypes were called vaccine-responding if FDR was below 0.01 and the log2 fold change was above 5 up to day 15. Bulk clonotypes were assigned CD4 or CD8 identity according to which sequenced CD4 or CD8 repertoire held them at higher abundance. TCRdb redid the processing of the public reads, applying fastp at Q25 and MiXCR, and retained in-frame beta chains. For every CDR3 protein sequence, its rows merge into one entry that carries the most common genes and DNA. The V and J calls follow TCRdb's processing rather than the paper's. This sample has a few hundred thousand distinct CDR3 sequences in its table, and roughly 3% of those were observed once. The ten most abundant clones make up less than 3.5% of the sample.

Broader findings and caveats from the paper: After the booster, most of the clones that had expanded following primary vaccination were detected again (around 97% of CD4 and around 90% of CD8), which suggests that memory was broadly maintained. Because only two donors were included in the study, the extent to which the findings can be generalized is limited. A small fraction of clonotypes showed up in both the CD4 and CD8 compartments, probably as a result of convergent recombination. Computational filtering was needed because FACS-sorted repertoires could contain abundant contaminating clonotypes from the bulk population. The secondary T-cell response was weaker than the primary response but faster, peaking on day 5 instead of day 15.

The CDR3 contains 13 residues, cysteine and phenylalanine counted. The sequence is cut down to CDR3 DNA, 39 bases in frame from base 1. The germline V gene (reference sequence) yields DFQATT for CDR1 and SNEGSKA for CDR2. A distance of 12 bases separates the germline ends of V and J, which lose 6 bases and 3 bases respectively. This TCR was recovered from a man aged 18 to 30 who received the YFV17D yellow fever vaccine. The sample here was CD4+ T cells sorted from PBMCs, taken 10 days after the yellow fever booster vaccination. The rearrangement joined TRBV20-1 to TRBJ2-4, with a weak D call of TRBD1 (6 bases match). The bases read TGCAGTGCCTACGGACAGATCAAAAACATTCAGTACTTC. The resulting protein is CSAYGQIKNIQYF.